This T cell receptor beta chain was recorded in a study of blood T cell repertoires in COVID-19. About the research overall: COVID-19 samples, acute and convalescent, were from the United States, Italy and Spain.

Original processing methods: It was from reference gene primer amplification that nucleated cell counts were estimated. Profiling relied on immunoSEQ multiplex PCR, and the TCRdb table lists in-frame clones only, not all of them. V and J calls and clone size are given by that table; D and trimming were obtained from the DNA. The table lists more than 150,000 clones, about nine tenths of them singletons. Trimming stripped 2 bases from V and 4 bases from J, with 9 bases between. The CDR3 loop spans 13 amino acids. The V gene's germline CDR1 is SGHDT and CDR2 YYEEEE. The chain couples TRBV5-6 to TRBJ2-5, with D hard to call. This receptor was obtained from a man between 65 and 85 years old with active or convalescent COVID-19. The sequencing input was peripheral blood. Written as DNA, the CDR3 is TGTGCCAGCAGCTTTCTGGGCAGAGAGACCCAGTACTTC. Translated, it gives CASSFLGRETQYF. Based on the CDR3 plus reference TRBV5-6 and TRBJ2-5, the full variable domain is DAGVTQSPTHLIKTRGQQVTLRCSPKSGHDTVSWYQQALGQGPQFIFQYYEEEERQRGNFPDRFSGHQFPNYSSELNVNALLLGDSALYLCASSFLGRETQYFGPGTRLLVL.